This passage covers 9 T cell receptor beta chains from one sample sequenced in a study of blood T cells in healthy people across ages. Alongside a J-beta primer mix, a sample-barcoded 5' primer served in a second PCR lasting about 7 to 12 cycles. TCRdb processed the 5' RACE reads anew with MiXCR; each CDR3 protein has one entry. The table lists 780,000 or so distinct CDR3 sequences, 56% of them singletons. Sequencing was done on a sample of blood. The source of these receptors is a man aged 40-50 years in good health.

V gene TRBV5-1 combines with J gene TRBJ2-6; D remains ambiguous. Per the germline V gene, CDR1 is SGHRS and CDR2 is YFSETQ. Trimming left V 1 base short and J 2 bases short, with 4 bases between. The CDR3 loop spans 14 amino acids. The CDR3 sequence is CASSLNAGANVLTF. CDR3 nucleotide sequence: TGCGCCAGCAGCTTGAATGCTGGGGCCAACGTCCTGACTTTC.

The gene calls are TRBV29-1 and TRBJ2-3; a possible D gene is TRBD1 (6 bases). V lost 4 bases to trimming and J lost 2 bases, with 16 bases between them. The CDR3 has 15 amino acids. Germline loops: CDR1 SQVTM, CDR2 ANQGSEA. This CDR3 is CSVAETGGDTDTQYF. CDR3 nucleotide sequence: TGCAGCGTTGCCGAGACAGGCGGCGACACAGATACGCAGTATTTT.

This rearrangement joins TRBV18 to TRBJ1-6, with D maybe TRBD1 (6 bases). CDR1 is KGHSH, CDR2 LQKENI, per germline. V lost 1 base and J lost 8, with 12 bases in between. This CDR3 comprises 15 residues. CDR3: CASSPRNRVDSPLHF. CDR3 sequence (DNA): TGTGCCAGCTCACCACGGAACAGGGTGGATTCACCCCTCCACTTT.

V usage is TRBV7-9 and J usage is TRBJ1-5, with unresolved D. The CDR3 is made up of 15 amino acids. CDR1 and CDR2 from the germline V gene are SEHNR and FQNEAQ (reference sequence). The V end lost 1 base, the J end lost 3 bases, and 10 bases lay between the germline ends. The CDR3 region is CASSLGAEPNQPQHF. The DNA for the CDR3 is TGTGCCAGCAGCTTAGGGGCCGAACCCAATCAGCCCCAGCATTTT.

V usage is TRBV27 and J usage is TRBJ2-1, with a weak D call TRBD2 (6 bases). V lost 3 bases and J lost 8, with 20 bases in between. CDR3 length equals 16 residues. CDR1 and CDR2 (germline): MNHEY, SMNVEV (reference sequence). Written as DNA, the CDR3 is TGTGCCAGCAGTTTCCACCGACTAGAGTCGGTCGATGAGCAGTTCTTC. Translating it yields CASSFHRLESVDEQFF.

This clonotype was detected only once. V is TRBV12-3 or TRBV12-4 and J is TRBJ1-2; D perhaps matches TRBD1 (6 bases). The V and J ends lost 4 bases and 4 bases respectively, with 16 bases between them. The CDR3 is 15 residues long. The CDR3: CASSSRAGTTYGYTF. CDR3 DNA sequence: TGTGCCAGCAGTTCCAGAGCCGGGACAACCTATGGCTACACCTTC.

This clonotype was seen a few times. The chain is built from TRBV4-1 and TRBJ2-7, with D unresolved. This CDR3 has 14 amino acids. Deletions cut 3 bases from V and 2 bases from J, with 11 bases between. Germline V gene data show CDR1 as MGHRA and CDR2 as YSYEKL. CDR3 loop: CASSHASAPYEQYF. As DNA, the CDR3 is TGCGCCAGCAGCCACGCTTCAGCCCCCTACGAGCAGTACTTC.

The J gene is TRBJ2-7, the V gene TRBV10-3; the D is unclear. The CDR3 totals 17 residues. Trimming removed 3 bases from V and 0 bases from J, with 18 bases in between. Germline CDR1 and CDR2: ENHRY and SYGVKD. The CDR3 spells CAISDLELVANSYEQYF. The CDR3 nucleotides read TGTGCCATCAGTGACCTAGAGTTAGTTGCTAACTCCTACGAGCAGTACTTC.

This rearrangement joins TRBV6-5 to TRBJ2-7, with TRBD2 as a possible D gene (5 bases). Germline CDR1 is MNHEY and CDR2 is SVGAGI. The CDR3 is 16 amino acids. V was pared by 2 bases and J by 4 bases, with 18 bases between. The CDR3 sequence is CASSYRGSGLTYEQYF. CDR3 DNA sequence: TGTGCCAGCAGTTACAGAGGATCGGGATTAACATACGAGCAGTACTTC.